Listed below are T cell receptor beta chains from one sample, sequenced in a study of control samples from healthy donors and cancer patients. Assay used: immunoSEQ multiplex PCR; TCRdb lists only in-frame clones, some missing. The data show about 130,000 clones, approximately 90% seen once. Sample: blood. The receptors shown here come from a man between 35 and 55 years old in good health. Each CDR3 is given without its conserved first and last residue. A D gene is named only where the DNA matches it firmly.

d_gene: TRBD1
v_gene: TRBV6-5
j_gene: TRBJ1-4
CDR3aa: ASTRDRGGEKLF

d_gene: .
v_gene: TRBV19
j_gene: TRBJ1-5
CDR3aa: ASSIIFYQPQH

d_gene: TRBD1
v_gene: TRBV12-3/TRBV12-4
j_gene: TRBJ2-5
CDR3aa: ASSSDRGETQY

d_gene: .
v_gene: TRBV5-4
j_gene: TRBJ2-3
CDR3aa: ASSLDGDGRGFDTQY

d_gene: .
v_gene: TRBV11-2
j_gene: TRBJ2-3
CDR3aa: ASSLLPGYADTQY

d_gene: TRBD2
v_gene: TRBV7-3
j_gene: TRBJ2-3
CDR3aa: ASSRGLAGSTDTQY

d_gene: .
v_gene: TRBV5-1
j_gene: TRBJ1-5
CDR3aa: ASSPDLNQPQH

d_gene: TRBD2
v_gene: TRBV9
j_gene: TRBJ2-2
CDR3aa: ASSVDGRGTGELF

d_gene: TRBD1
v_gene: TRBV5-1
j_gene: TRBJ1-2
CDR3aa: ASSFDSGGSNYGYT

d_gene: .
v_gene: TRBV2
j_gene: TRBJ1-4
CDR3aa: ASSYRVAELF

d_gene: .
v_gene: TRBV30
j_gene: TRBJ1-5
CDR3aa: AAAGERNQPQH

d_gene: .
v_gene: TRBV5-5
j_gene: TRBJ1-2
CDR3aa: ASSLVWGTLRESNYGYT

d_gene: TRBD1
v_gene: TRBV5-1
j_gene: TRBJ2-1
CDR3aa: ASSFVGQAAYNEQF

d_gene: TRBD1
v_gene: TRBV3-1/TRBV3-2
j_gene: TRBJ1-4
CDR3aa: ASSPNRGGNEKLF

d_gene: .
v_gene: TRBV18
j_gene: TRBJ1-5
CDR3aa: ASGGDTGNQPQH

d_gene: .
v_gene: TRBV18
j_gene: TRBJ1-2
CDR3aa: ASSPMTEADYGYT

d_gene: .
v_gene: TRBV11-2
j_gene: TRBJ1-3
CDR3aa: ASSSRSSGNTIY

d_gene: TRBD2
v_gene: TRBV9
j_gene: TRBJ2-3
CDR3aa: ASSPRRGITDTQY

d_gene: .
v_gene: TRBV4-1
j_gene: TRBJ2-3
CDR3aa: ASSQNLLDTQY

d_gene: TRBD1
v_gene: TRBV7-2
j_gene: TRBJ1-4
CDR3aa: ASSPLGGGREKLF

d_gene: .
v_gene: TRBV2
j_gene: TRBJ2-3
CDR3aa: ARTNSTGTDTQY

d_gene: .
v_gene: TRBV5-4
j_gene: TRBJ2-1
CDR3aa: ASSLHGFSYNEQF

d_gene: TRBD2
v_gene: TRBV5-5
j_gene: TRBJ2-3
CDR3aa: ASSPASGGLTDTQY

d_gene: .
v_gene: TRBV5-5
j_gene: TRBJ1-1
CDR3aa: ASSLAVENTEAF

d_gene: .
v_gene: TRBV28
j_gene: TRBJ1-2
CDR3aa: ASRPRPEENGYT

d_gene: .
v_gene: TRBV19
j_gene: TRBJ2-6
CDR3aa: ASSIRSSGANVLT

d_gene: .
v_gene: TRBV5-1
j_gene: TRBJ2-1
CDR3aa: ASSFSDTYNEQF

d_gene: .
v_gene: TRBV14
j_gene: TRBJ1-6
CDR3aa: ASSQDAGPHSPLH

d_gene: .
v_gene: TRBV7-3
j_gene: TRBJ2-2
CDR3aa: ASSFGANTGELF

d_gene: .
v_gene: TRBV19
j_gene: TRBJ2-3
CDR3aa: ASRYDSSTDTQY

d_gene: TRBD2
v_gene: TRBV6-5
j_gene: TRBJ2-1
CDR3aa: ASSPLAGGEF

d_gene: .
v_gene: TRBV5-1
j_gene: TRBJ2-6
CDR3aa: ASSLGSPIPPYSGANVLT

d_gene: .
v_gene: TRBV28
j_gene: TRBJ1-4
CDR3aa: ASSLVGQGNEKLF

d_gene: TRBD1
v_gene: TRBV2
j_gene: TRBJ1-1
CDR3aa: ASNPGQGMTEAF

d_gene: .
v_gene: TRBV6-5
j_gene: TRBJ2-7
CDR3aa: ASSYGGSTYEQY

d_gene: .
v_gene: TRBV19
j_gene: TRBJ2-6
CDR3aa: ASSIGAGLISSGANVLT

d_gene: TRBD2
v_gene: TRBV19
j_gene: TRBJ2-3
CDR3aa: ASSIGGGGGTDTQY

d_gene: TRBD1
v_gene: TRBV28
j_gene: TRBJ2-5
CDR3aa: ASSTPGTGKETQY

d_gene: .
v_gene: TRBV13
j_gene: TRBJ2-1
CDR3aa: ASSLRARYNEQF

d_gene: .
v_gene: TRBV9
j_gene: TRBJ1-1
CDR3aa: ASSPDTKNTEAF

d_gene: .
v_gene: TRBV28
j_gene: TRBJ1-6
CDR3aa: ASSLSTGYGSPLH

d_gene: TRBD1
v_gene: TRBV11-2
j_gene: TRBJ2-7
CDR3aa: ASTLAPGTGNEQY

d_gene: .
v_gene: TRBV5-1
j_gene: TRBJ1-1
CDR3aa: ASRMTENTEAF

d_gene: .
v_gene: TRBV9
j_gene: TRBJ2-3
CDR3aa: ASSVGGRYTQY

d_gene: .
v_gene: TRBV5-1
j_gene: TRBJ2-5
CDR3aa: ASSSTGTPNTETQY

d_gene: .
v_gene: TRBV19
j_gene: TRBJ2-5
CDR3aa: ASSLSGAETQY

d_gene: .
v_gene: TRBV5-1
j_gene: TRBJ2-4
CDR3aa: ASSLSGTRGGNIQY

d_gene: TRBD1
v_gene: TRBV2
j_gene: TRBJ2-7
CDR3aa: ASSERTGWH

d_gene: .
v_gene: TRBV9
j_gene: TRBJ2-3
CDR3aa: ASSGGPHLGHFTDTQY